Each of the 29 T cell receptor beta chains below was sequenced from the same sample in a study of T cell repertoires in cytomegalovirus infection. MiXCR, run by TCRdb on the reads, gives a single entry per CDR3 protein. Of fewer than 650,000 distinct CDR3 sequences in the sample, approximately 40% were seen once. These receptors' antigens are unknown. The input for sequencing was cultured PBMCs, taken from culture after CMV antigen stimulation. The receptors originated from a human donor in good health (CMV status not recorded). Some clones in this sample may be carry-over from other donors' samples.

The chain recombines TRBV12-3 or TRBV12-4 with TRBJ2-7; D ambiguous. The CDR3 extends over 13 amino acids. The V end was cut by 2 bases, the J end by 7 bases, with 12 bases between. CDR3 loop: CASSLLDRQEQYF. CDR3 nucleotide sequence: TGTGCCAGCAGTTTATTGGACCGTCAGGAGCAGTACTTC.

This clonotype has just a few counts. This chain joins TRBV11-2 and TRBJ1-1; D is possibly TRBD1 (5 bases). The V end lost 5 bases, the J end lost 2 bases, and 12 bases lay between the germline ends. There are 14 residues in the CDR3. CDR1 and CDR2 (germline): SGHAT, FQNNGV. In nucleotides, the CDR3 is TGTGCCAGCAGCCCCCCATGGGGCAACACTGAAGCTTTCTTT. Amino acid sequence: CASSPPWGNTEAFF.

The chain couples TRBV11-1 to TRBJ2-7, with D unresolved. This CDR3 contains 13 residues. Trimming shortened V by 1 base and J by 9 bases, and 13 bases separated the two germline ends. Germline loops: CDR1 SGHAT, CDR2 FQDESV (reference sequence). CDR3 nucleotide sequence: TGTGCCAGCAGCTTAGAGGGCGATCTCGGGCAGTACTTC. This translates into CASSLEGDLGQYF.

CDR3 sequence reads: CAISEGQGSDEQYF. The DNA of the CDR3 is TGTGCCATCAGTGAGGGACAGGGATCCGACGAGCAGTACTTC. V gene TRBV10-3 combines with J gene TRBJ2-7; 8 positions match TRBD1. Germline CDR1 is ENHRY and CDR2 is SYGVKD. The CDR3 runs 14 residues. The trim removed 2 bases at V and 5 bases at J, leaving 5 bases unmatched.

The chain recombines TRBV6-5 with TRBJ1-5, with a weak D call TRBD1 (5 bases). The CDR3 runs to 12 residues. Looked up from germline, CDR1 is MNHEY and CDR2 is SVGAGI. V lost 10 bases, J lost 7 bases, and 14 bases lay in between. The CDR3 bases are TGTGCCAACCTAAGGGAGGGGCAGCCCCAGCATTTT. Protein sequence: CANLREGQPQHF.

This clonotype has at least ten counts. The genes are TRBV7-2 and TRBJ2-5; D gene uncertain. Germline V lookup: CDR1 SGHTA, CDR2 FQGNSA. This CDR3 spans 14 amino acids. The V end lost 4 bases, the J end lost 4 bases, and 13 bases lay between the germline ends. The CDR3 here is CASSSPFGAETQYF. The DNA for the CDR3 is TGTGCCAGCAGCTCCCCCTTCGGAGCAGAGACCCAGTACTTC.

V usage is TRBV19 and J usage is TRBJ1-2, with a possible D match to TRBD1 (5 bases). V lost 5 bases to trimming and J lost 4 bases, with 14 bases between them. Per germline, CDR1 LNHDA and CDR2 SQIVND (reference sequence). The CDR3 spans 14 residues. CDR3 in amino acids: CASSLRSGIYGYTF. CDR3 DNA: TGTGCCAGTAGTCTCCGGTCAGGGATCTATGGCTACACCTTC.

This clonotype has just a few counts. The chain carries TRBV12-3 or TRBV12-4 and TRBJ2-1, with a weak D call TRBD1 (5 bases). Trimming took off 6 bases at V and 10 bases at J, with 19 bases between the two ends. The CDR3 has 14 residues. In DNA form, the CDR3 reads TGTGCCAGCAGCAAAGGGGTTTCGGTGGGGGAGCAGTTCTTC. It encodes CASSKGVSVGEQFF.

This chain links TRBV12-3 or TRBV12-4 with TRBJ2-1, with 7 bases lining up with TRBD1. This CDR3 is built from 12 residues. The J segment lost 5 bases and the V segment lost 10 bases, leaving 5 bases of the junction unmatched. CDR3 residues: CATQGNNNEQFF. The CDR3 DNA follows: TGTGCCACACAGGGGAACAACAATGAGCAGTTCTTC.

This clonotype has ten or more counts. V and J are TRBV7-2 and TRBJ2-1; 14 bases match TRBD2. Germline V gene data show CDR1 as SGHTA and CDR2 as FQGNSA. This CDR3 contains 16 residues. V shed 1 base, J shed 15 bases, and the junction held 11 bases outside the gene matches. CDR3 residues: CASSLGGTSGSRSRFF. DNA of the CDR3: TGTGCCAGCAGCTTAGGAGGGACTAGCGGGAGCCGTTCCAGGTTCTTC.

The chain uses TRBV6-1 and TRBJ2-5, with TRBD1 as a possible D gene (6 bases). Germline V gives CDR1 MNHNS, CDR2 SASEGT. The CDR3 is 14 residues long. The ends were cut back, 7 bases at V and 2 bases at J, with 14 bases in the middle. The CDR3 DNA is TGTGCCAGCATCCTCGACAGGACACAAGAGACCCAGTACTTC. Translation gives CASILDRTQETQYF.

This clonotype was found a few times. The chain links TRBV7-8 to TRBJ1-2; 8 nucleotides align to TRBD1. CDR1 and CDR2 (germline): SGHVS, FQNEAQ. The CDR3 spans 14 residues. The ends lost 5 bases at V and 6 bases at J; junction bases unmatched: 8. CDR3 nucleotide sequence: TGTGCCAGCAGCCGGGACAGGACGACGGATGGCTACACCTTC. Amino acid sequence: CASSRDRTTDGYTF. The full variable domain, with the rest looked up from reference TRBV7-8 and TRBJ1-2, is GAGVSQSPRYKVAKRGQDVALRCDPISGHVSLFWYQQALGQGPEFLTYFQNEAQLDKSGLPSDRFFAERPEGSVSTLKIQRTQQEDSAVYLCASSRDRTTDGYTFGSGTRLTVV.

This clonotype has ten or more counts. This rearrangement joins TRBV7-2 to TRBJ2-2, with D uncertain. Trimming removed 2 bases at V and 2 bases at J, with 9 bases between. This CDR3 has 15 residues. Germline loops: CDR1 SGHTA, CDR2 FQGNSA. The CDR3 DNA follows: TGTGCCAGCAGCTTATGGGCGGACAACACCGGGGAGCTGTTTTTT. Protein product: CASSLWADNTGELFF.

This clonotype was detected a few times. This rearrangement joins TRBV7-2 to TRBJ2-1; D may match TRBD1 or TRBD2 (5 bases each). The CDR3 is made up of 13 amino acids. Between the trimmed V and J ends, which lost 4 bases and 12 bases, there was a span of 16 bases. Germline V gene lookup returns CDR1 SGHTA and CDR2 FQGNSA. CDR3 sequence: CASSWGTRLGQFF. Here the CDR3 DNA reads TGTGCCAGCAGCTGGGGGACGCGTTTGGGGCAGTTCTTC.

The rearrangement links TRBV6-1 to TRBJ1-5; 10 bases fit TRBD1. Germline CDR1 reads MNHNS; CDR2 reads SASEGT. V dropped 10 bases and J dropped 0; count of bases not matched to a gene: 15. The length of the CDR3 is 18 residues. The CDR3 here is CAIRNRDRGPYSNQPQHF. CDR3 bases: TGTGCCATCAGAAACCGGGACAGGGGACCTTATAGCAATCAGCCCCAGCATTTT.

This clonotype was seen many times. The rearrangement joins TRBV7-2 to TRBJ2-7; tentatively, D is TRBD1 or TRBD2 (6 bases each). The CDR3 is 14 residues long. V gave up 5 bases and J gave up 3 bases, with 14 bases separating them. The V gene's germline CDR1 is SGHTA and CDR2 FQGNSA. The DNA for the CDR3 is TGTGCCAGCAGCCCCGCCGGAGGGGGCTACGAGCAGTACTTC. This codes for CASSPAGGGYEQYF.

The CDR3: CASVGTNYGTQYF. DNA of the CDR3: TGTGCTAGTGTCGGGACAAACTACGGGACCCAGTACTTC. This chain links TRBV12-5 with TRBJ2-5, with D possibly being TRBD1 (6 bases). V was trimmed by 7 bases and J by 7 bases, leaving 16 bases between them. Germline V lookup: CDR1 LGHNT, CDR2 FRNRAP. The CDR3 loop spans 13 amino acids.

V and J are TRBV5-6 and TRBJ1-1; D remains unclear. Trimming stripped 4 bases from V and 6 bases from J, with 7 bases between. CDR1 and CDR2 from the germline V gene are SGHDT and YYEEEE. There are 11 residues in the CDR3. CDR3 in amino acids: CASSGVSEAFF. CDR3 nucleotides: TGTGCCAGCAGCGGGGTCTCTGAAGCTTTCTTT.

This clonotype was recorded at least ten times. This chain uses TRBV7-2 with TRBJ2-4; D is perhaps TRBD1 (5 bases). There are 13 residues in the CDR3. V was clipped by 3 bases and J by 8 bases, with 11 bases between them. Germline V CDR1 and CDR2: SGHTA, FQGNSA. The CDR3 protein is CASSFFGADIQYF. CDR3 DNA: TGTGCCAGCAGCTTCTTTGGGGCGGACATTCAGTACTTC. The entire variable domain, with the rest obtained from reference TRBV7-2 and TRBJ2-4, is as follows: GAGVSQSPSNKVTEKGKDVELRCDPISGHTALYWYRQSLGQGLEFLIYFQGNSAPDKSGLPSDRFSAERTGGSVSTLTIQRTQQEDSAVYLCASSFFGADIQYFGAGTRLSVL.

This clonotype turned up a few times. This chain links TRBV12-3 or TRBV12-4 with TRBJ1-1, with 8 bases fitting TRBD1. With V trimmed by 5 bases and J by 4 bases, 6 bases remained unmatched. The CDR3 totals 14 residues. CDR3: CASSRVTGATEAFF. Written as DNA, the CDR3 is TGTGCCAGCAGTCGCGTGACAGGGGCCACTGAAGCTTTCTTT.

The chain has TRBV5-6 and TRBJ2-1, with 8 bases aligning to TRBD1. Germline CDR1 and CDR2: SGHDT and YYEEEE. Germline trimming cut 3 bases from V and 6 bases from J; bases unmatched to any gene: 11. This CDR3 has 16 amino acids. The CDR3 spells CASSSDRDRWVNEQFF. The CDR3 coding sequence is TGTGCCAGCAGCTCTGACCGGGACAGGTGGGTCAATGAGCAGTTCTTC.

The V call is TRBV7-2, the J call TRBJ2-3; a possible D gene is TRBD2 (6 bases). Germline V gene lookup returns CDR1 SGHTA and CDR2 FQGNSA. Trimming cost V 2 bases and J 5 bases, with 11 bases left between them. This CDR3 has 14 amino acids. CDR3 nucleotide sequence: TGTGCCAGCAGCTTAAATCAGGGAGGAGATACGCAGTATTTT. Translation gives CASSLNQGGDTQYF.

This chain joins TRBV5-4 and TRBJ2-6; D may be TRBD2 (5 bases). The CDR3 totals 15 residues. Trimming took off 3 bases at V and 3 bases at J, with 10 bases between the two ends. Germline-derived CDR1 and CDR2 are SGHNT and YYREEE (reference sequence). The CDR3 region is CASSSGGDGANVLTF. The CDR3 DNA sequence: TGTGCCAGCAGCTCCGGAGGAGATGGGGCCAACGTCCTGACTTTC.

V is TRBV6-1 and J is TRBJ2-1; D remains ambiguous. Trimming took off 7 bases at V and 12 bases at J, with 19 bases between the two ends. This CDR3 region has 13 residues. Germline lookup yields CDR1 MNHNS and CDR2 SASEGT. The CDR3 bases are TGTGCCAGCACCCCACTAAAGGGATCAGGGCAGTTCTTC. This sequence encodes CASTPLKGSGQFF.

At least ten counts were recorded for this clonotype. DNA for the CDR3: TGTGCCAGCAGCTCCAGACTAGGCTACGAGCAGTACTTC. This translates into CASSSRLGYEQYF. The chain recombines TRBV7-2 with TRBJ2-7; a weak D match, TRBD2 (6 bases). From germline, CDR1 is SGHTA and CDR2 FQGNSA. The CDR3 spans 13 residues. The V end was cut by 4 bases, the J end by 3 bases, with 10 bases between.

The rearrangement joins TRBV6-2 or TRBV6-3 to TRBJ1-5, with 8 bases aligning to TRBD1. Per the germline V gene, CDR1 is MNHEY and CDR2 is SVGEGT. J gave up 3 bases and V 6 bases, and 7 bases lay outside the gene matches. The CDR3 has 15 amino acids. CDR3 in amino acids: CASSMGQEINQPQHF. The DNA for the CDR3 is TGTGCCAGCAGCATGGGACAGGAGATCAATCAGCCCCAGCATTTT.

This chain links TRBV20-1 with TRBJ1-1, with a weak D call TRBD1 (5 bases). Germline loops: CDR1 DFQATT, CDR2 SNEGSKA (reference sequence). Trimming removed 0 bases from V and 5 bases from J, with 10 bases in between. This CDR3 is 13 amino acids long. As DNA, the CDR3 is TGCAGTGCTAGAGATCGGAGACAGACTGAAGCTTTCTTT. This translates into CSARDRRQTEAFF.

A few counts support this clonotype. This chain uses TRBV11-2 with TRBJ2-7; D not resolved. V was shortened by 3 bases and J by 8 bases, with 20 bases between the two germline ends. The CDR3 extends over 15 amino acids. From germline, CDR1 is SGHAT and CDR2 FQNNGV. CDR3: CASSFGAGGPLKQYF. As DNA, the CDR3 is TGTGCCAGCAGCTTCGGTGCTGGCGGCCCCTTGAAGCAGTACTTC.

This clonotype has a handful of counts. The genes are TRBV6-2 or TRBV6-3 and TRBJ2-6; D unclear. V gave up 2 bases and J gave up 1 base, with 9 bases separating them. Germline V gene data show CDR1 as MNHEY and CDR2 as SVGEGT. The CDR3 is 16 amino acids. Written as DNA, the CDR3 is TGTGCCAGCAGTTACGGTCGCGATTCTGGGGCCAACGTCCTGACTTTC. Amino acids: CASSYGRDSGANVLTF.